A single sample is the source of the 27 T cell receptor beta chains below, sequenced in a study of T cell responses to AZD1222 COVID-19 vaccine. Libraries were prepared by immunoSEQ multiplex PCR; TCRdb keeps only in-frame clonotypes and omits some of them. The sample comprises 130,000 to 150,000 clones, just over 85% of which are singletons, and about 4.9% rests with the top ten. The sample here was peripheral blood, taken 28 days after the second AZD1222 dose. The receptors come from an adult who received the AZD1222 COVID-19 vaccine.

This clone was counted once. The rearrangement uses TRBV7-2 and TRBJ1-4; D gene ambiguous. Germline loops: CDR1 SGHTA, CDR2 FQGNSA. With 4 bases removed from V and 7 bases from J, the gap between germline ends came to 13 bases. This CDR3 contains 14 residues. The chain's CDR3 is CASSSQVTGEKLFF. The CDR3 DNA reads TGTGCCAGCAGCTCCCAGGTAACGGGTGAAAAACTGTTTTTT. Full variable domain (rest looked up from reference TRBV7-2 and TRBJ1-4): GAGVSQSPSNKVTEKGKDVELRCDPISGHTALYWYRQSLGQGLEFLIYFQGNSAPDKSGLPSDRFSAERTGGSVSTLTIQRTQQEDSAVYLCASSSQVTGEKLFFGSGTQLSVL.

This chain uses TRBV6-5 with TRBJ1-6; 7 bases map to TRBD1. The ends lost 2 bases at V and 5 bases at J; junction bases unmatched: 3. The CDR3 is 15 residues long. In germline, CDR1 is MNHEY, CDR2 SVGAGI. DNA of the CDR3: TGTGCCAGCAGTTACCTGGACAGGAATAATTCACCCCTCCACTTT. Translation: CASSYLDRNNSPLHF.

The chain uses TRBV5-4 and TRBJ2-3; no firm D call. The ends were cut back, 4 bases at V and 1 base at J, with 13 bases in the middle. From germline, CDR1 is SGHNT and CDR2 YYREEE (reference sequence). This CDR3 region has 15 residues. The CDR3 coding sequence is TGTGCCAGCAGCCCTAGTACGGGCCGCACAGATACGCAGTATTTT. Translated: CASSPSTGRTDTQYF.

CDR3 DNA: TGTGCCAGCAGCCCTTCCAGGGACAGGGCGGTCTATGGCTACACCTTC. Translation: CASSPSRDRAVYGYTF. This chain connects TRBV6-2 or TRBV6-3 to TRBJ1-2, with TRBD1 identical over 9 bases. Germline values: CDR1 MNHEY, CDR2 SVGEGT. V shed 6 bases, J shed 4 bases, and the junction held 12 bases outside the gene matches. This CDR3 has 16 amino acids.

This rearrangement joins TRBV6-5 to TRBJ2-7; the match to TRBD2 covers 12 bases. Trimming removed 6 bases from V and 0 bases from J; junction bases left unmatched: 0. The germline gives CDR1 MNHEY, CDR2 SVGAGI. The CDR3 totals 14 residues. CDR3 nucleotide sequence: TGTGCCAGCAGGACTAGCGGGAGCTCCTACGAGCAGTACTTC. Translated: CASRTSGSSYEQYF.

V is TRBV2 and J is TRBJ2-7; 7 bases match TRBD1. CDR3 length: 13 amino acids. The V gene's germline CDR1 is SNHLY and CDR2 FYNNEI. The junction had 6 bases not matched to a gene; V was cut back by 7 bases and J by 3 bases. The CDR3 reads CASNHRGFYEQYF. CDR3 in DNA: TGTGCCAGCAACCACAGGGGTTTCTACGAGCAGTACTTC.

The V gene is TRBV12-5, the J gene TRBJ2-1, with D uncertain. CDR1 and CDR2 from the germline V gene are LGHNT and FRNRAP. The CDR3 is made up of 16 amino acids. The ends were cut back, 1 base at V and 6 bases at J, with 16 bases in the middle. The CDR3 sequence is CASGLDPSDNPNEQFF. The CDR3 nucleotides are TGTGCTAGTGGTTTGGACCCTAGTGATAATCCCAATGAGCAGTTCTTC.

V gene TRBV4-1 combines with J gene TRBJ2-5; TRBD2 matches 9 bases. In germline, CDR1 is MGHRA, CDR2 YSYEKL. J was trimmed by 5 bases and V by 2 bases; bases with no gene match: 9. This CDR3 comprises 16 residues. The CDR3 sequence: CASSQTRRGGGETQYF. The CDR3 bases are TGCGCCAGCAGCCAAACCCGGCGGGGGGGCGGGGAGACCCAGTACTTC.

V usage is TRBV6-5 and J usage is TRBJ2-1, with D uncertain. Trimming pared 8 bases from V and 9 bases from J, leaving 17 bases between. Looked up from germline, CDR1 is MNHEY and CDR2 is SVGAGI. The CDR3 has 13 residues. DNA of the CDR3: TGTGCCAGCGGCGGACCCCTTCGTAGTGAGCAGTTCTTC. Its translation is CASGGPLRSEQFF.

The CDR3 is CASSDFPGEPDNEQFF. CDR3 DNA: TGTGCCAGCTCAGACTTCCCGGGAGAGCCTGACAATGAGCAGTTCTTC. The chain uses TRBV18 and TRBJ2-1; a weak D match, TRBD2 (6 bases). V lost 5 bases and J lost 5, with 19 bases in between. From germline, CDR1 is KGHSH and CDR2 LQKENI. This CDR3 spans 16 amino acids.

The chain employs TRBV19 and TRBJ2-7; a possible D gene is TRBD1 (5 bases). This CDR3 is 15 amino acids long. Germline CDR1 LNHDA, CDR2 SQIVND (reference sequence). Trimming removed 5 bases at V and 0 bases at J, with 14 bases between. CDR3 sequence: CASSSDRTYSYEQYF. In DNA, the CDR3 is TGTGCCAGTAGTTCTGACCGGACATACTCCTACGAGCAGTACTTC.

The chain couples TRBV7-8 to TRBJ2-2; 11 bases map to TRBD2. CDR1 and CDR2 (germline): SGHVS, FQNEAQ. V lost 5 bases and J lost 6; bases outside the gene matches: 14. The CDR3 loop spans 18 amino acids. The CDR3 loop is CASSKTSGITRRPGELFF. The CDR3 DNA sequence: TGTGCCAGCAGCAAGACTAGCGGGATAACTCGGCGACCCGGGGAGCTGTTTTTT. The complete variable domain, with remaining parts taken from reference TRBV7-8 and TRBJ2-2, reads GAGVSQSPRYKVAKRGQDVALRCDPISGHVSLFWYQQALGQGPEFLTYFQNEAQLDKSGLPSDRFFAERPEGSVSTLKIQRTQQEDSAVYLCASSKTSGITRRPGELFFGEGSRLTVL.

DNA of the CDR3: TGCGCCAGCAGCGCCGGGACTAGCCGTCTTGCTGCCAAAAACATTCAGTACTTC. It is translated as CASSAGTSRLAAKNIQYF. The chain couples TRBV5-1 to TRBJ2-4, with 9 bases fitting TRBD2. This CDR3 has 18 residues. With V trimmed by 4 bases and J by 1 base, 12 bases remained unmatched. Germline-derived CDR1 and CDR2 are SGHRS and YFSETQ.

DNA of the CDR3: TGTGCCAGCAGCTTACAAGGGGAGAACACTGAAGCTTTCTTT. It translates to CASSLQGENTEAFF. This chain connects TRBV11-2 to TRBJ1-1; D is possibly TRBD1 (5 bases). The CDR3 spans 14 residues. V lost 2 bases, J lost 1 base, and 8 bases lay in between. Per the germline V gene, CDR1 is SGHAT and CDR2 is FQNNGV.

This clone was observed a handful of times. The chain combines TRBV5-6 with TRBJ1-3, with D tentatively TRBD1 (5 bases). CDR1 and CDR2 from the germline V gene are SGHDT and YYEEEE. V lost 0 bases, J lost 0 bases, and 10 bases lay in between. The CDR3 runs to 16 residues. This CDR3 reads CASSLGRGDSGNTIYF. The CDR3 DNA follows: TGTGCCAGCAGCTTGGGTAGGGGAGACTCTGGAAACACCATATATTTT.

The chain recombines TRBV24-1 with TRBJ2-3; 9 bases align to TRBD2. The CDR3 loop spans 15 amino acids. V was pared by 8 bases and J by 7 bases, with 12 bases of the junction left unmatched. Per the germline V gene, CDR1 is KGHDR and CDR2 is SFDVKD. The CDR3: CATILASGGRYTQYF. DNA of the CDR3: TGTGCCACCATTCTGGCCAGCGGGGGGCGGTATACGCAGTATTTT.

The chain joins TRBV7-2 to TRBJ2-4; D unresolved. Deletions cut 5 bases from V and 1 base from J, with 12 bases between. The germline V gene has CDR1 SGHTA and CDR2 FQGNSA. The CDR3 consists of 15 residues. The CDR3 DNA sequence: TGTGCCAGCAGCCCCCGGAACGGGGCCAAAAACATTCAGTACTTC. Residues: CASSPRNGAKNIQYF.

CDR3 sequence (DNA): TGTGCCAGCAGCCAAGATCTTTGGACAGGGGGTGGTTCACCCCTCCACTTT. Translated: CASSQDLWTGGGSPLHF. The chain is built from TRBV3-1 (or the pseudogene TRBV3-2) and TRBJ1-6; 10 nucleotides match TRBD1. The trim removed 0 bases at V and 9 bases at J, leaving 8 bases unmatched. This CDR3 contains 17 residues. From germline, CDR1 is LGHDT and CDR2 YNNKEL (reference sequence).

V is TRBV20-1 and J is TRBJ1-2; the D is unclear. Looked up from germline, CDR1 is DFQATT and CDR2 is SNEGSKA (reference sequence). V lost 4 bases, J lost 6 bases, and 3 bases lay in between. The CDR3 covers 9 residues. For the CDR3, the DNA is TGCAGTGCTAAAAATGGCTACACCTTC. Amino acids: CSAKNGYTF.

This clone was detected only once. The chain couples TRBV28 to TRBJ2-1, with 7 nucleotides matching TRBD2. The V and J ends lost 6 bases and 0 bases, in that order; junction bases with no gene match: 2. Germline CDR1 and CDR2: MDHEN and SYDVKM. CDR3 size: 14 residues. CDR3 amino acids: CASSPGGSYNEQFF. DNA for the CDR3: TGTGCCAGCAGCCCGGGGGGCTCCTACAATGAGCAGTTCTTC.

The V and J genes are TRBV27 and TRBJ2-7; the match to TRBD2 covers 10 bases. CDR1 and CDR2 (germline): MNHEY, SMNVEV (reference sequence). The V gene end was trimmed by 5 bases and the J gene end by 6 bases; junction bases not matched to a gene: 31. The CDR3 is made up of 22 amino acids. The CDR3 loop reads CASSPRLAGEFGSGLGGAEQYF. The CDR3 coding sequence is TGTGCCAGCAGTCCCCGGCTAGCGGGAGAGTTCGGATCGGGTTTGGGAGGAGCCGAGCAGTACTTC.

V gene TRBV5-1 combines with J gene TRBJ1-1; 9 nucleotides match TRBD1. The CDR3 contains 16 residues. The germline gives CDR1 SGHRS, CDR2 YFSETQ. J gave up 5 bases and V 4 bases, and 12 bases lay outside the gene matches. The CDR3 sequence: CASSQSKWTGDTEAFF. The CDR3, as DNA: TGCGCCAGCAGCCAATCGAAATGGACAGGGGATACTGAAGCTTTCTTT.

This clone was recorded a few times. The chain carries TRBV19 and TRBJ1-4; tentative D call: TRBD1 (6 bases). The V and J ends lost 6 bases and 4 bases respectively, with 15 bases between them. CDR1 is LNHDA, CDR2 SQIVND, per germline (reference sequence). This CDR3 has 15 residues. In DNA form, the CDR3 reads TGTGCCAGTAGCCCCTTGGCAGGGGTTAATGAAAAACTGTTTTTT. Protein sequence: CASSPLAGVNEKLFF.

This rearrangement joins TRBV5-6 to TRBJ1-2, with D uncertain. Germline V CDR1 and CDR2: SGHDT, YYEEEE. Between the trimmed V and J ends, which lost 0 bases and 0 bases, there was a span of 9 bases. This CDR3 contains 15 residues. CDR3: CASSLGRGTNYGYTF. CDR3 nucleotide sequence: TGTGCCAGCAGCTTGGGCCGAGGAACTAACTATGGCTACACCTTC. The whole variable domain, remainder taken from reference TRBV5-6 and TRBJ1-2, is DAGVTQSPTHLIKTRGQQVTLRCSPKSGHDTVSWYQQALGQGPQFIFQYYEEEERQRGNFPDRFSGHQFPNYSSELNVNALLLGDSALYLCASSLGRGTNYGYTFGSGTRLTVV.

The V gene is TRBV30, the J gene TRBJ2-3, with 8 bases aligning to TRBD2. Germline V gene data show CDR1 as GTSNPN and CDR2 as SVGIG (reference sequence). The CDR3 totals 14 residues. J gave up 8 bases and V 0 bases, and 7 bases lay outside the gene matches. The CDR3 loop is CAWSVAGELGTQYF. DNA of the CDR3: TGTGCCTGGAGTGTAGCGGGGGAATTGGGTACGCAGTATTTT. Complete variable domain (other parts from reference TRBV30 and TRBJ2-3): SQTIHQWPATLVQPVGSPLSLECTVEGTSNPNLYWYRQAAGRGLQLLFYSVGIGQISSEVPQNLSASRPQDRQFILSSKKLLLSDSGFYLCAWSVAGELGTQYFGPGTRLTVL.

V usage is TRBV30 and J usage is TRBJ2-7, with D perhaps matching TRBD1 (5 bases). The CDR3 has 14 residues. The V end was cut by 0 bases, the J end by 1 base, with 10 bases between. Per germline, CDR1 GTSNPN and CDR2 SVGIG (reference sequence). The CDR3 spells CAWSVSDRSYEQYF. CDR3 nucleotides: TGTGCCTGGAGTGTATCCGACAGATCCTACGAGCAGTACTTC.

The V and J genes are TRBV19 and TRBJ1-3, with 8 bases fitting TRBD1. CDR3 size: 13 residues. The trim removed 9 bases at V and 4 bases at J, leaving 5 bases unmatched. In germline, CDR1 is LNHDA, CDR2 SQIVND (reference sequence). CDR3 protein: CASGQGVGNTIYF. DNA of the CDR3: TGTGCCAGCGGACAGGGAGTGGGAAACACCATATATTTT.